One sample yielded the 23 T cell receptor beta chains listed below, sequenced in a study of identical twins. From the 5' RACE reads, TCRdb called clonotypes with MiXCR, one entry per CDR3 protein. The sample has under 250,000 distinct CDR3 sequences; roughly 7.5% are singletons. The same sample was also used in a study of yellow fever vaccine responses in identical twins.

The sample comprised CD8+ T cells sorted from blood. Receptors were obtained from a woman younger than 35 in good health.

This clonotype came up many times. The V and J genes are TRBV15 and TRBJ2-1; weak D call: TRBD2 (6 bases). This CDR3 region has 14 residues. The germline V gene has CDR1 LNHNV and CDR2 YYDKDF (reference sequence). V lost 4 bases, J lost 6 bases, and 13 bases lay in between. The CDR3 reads CATSNPGVGNEQFF. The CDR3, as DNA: TGTGCCACCAGCAACCCGGGAGTCGGCAATGAGCAGTTCTTC. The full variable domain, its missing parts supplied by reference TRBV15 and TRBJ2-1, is DAMVIQNPRYQVTQFGKPVTLSCSQTLNHNVMYWYQQKSSQAPKLLFHYYDKDFNNEADTPDNFQSRRPNTSFCFLDIRSPGLGDTAMYLCATSNPGVGNEQFFGPGTRLTVL.

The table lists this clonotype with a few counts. The CDR3 nucleotides read TGTGCCAGCAGCGTCACCAGGGCGGACGAGCAGTACGTC. Encoded protein: CASSVTRADEQYV. This chain links TRBV7-8 with TRBJ2-7, with D possibly TRBD1 on 5 matching bases. The CDR3 extends over 13 amino acids. Trimming left V 5 bases short and J 5 bases short, with 13 bases between. Germline CDR1 SGHVS, CDR2 FQNEAQ.

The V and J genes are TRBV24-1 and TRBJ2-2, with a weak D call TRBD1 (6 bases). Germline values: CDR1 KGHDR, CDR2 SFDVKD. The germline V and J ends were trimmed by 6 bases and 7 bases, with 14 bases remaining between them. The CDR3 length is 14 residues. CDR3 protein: CATSFTDSRGELFF. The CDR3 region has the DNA TGTGCCACCAGTTTTACGGACAGCCGCGGGGAGCTGTTTTTT.

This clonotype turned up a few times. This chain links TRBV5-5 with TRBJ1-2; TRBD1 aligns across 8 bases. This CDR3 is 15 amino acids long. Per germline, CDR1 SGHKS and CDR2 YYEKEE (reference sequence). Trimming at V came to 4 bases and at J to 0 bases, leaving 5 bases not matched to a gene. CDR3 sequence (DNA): TGTGCCAGCAGCCCGGCGACAGGGGCTAACTATGGCTACACCTTC. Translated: CASSPATGANYGYTF.

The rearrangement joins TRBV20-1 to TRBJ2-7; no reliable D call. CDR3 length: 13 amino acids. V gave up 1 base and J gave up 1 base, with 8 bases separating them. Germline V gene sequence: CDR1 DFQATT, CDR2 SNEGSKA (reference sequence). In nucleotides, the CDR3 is TGCAGTGCTAGAGGGCCGGAGTCCTACGAGCAGTACGTC. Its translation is CSARGPESYEQYV.

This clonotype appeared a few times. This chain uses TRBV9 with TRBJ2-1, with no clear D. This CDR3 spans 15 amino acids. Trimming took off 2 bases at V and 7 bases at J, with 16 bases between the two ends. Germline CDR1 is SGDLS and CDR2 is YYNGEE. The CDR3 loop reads CASSVFGDPRNEQFF. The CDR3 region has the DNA TGTGCCAGCAGCGTTTTCGGAGACCCGAGGAATGAGCAGTTCTTC.

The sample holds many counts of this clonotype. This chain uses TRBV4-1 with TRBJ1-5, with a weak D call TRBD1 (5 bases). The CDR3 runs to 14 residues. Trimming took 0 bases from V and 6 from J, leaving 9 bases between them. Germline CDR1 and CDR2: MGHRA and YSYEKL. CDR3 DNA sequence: TGCGCCAGCAGCCAAGACCGCGGGGGTCAGCCCCAGCATTTT. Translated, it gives CASSQDRGGQPQHF.

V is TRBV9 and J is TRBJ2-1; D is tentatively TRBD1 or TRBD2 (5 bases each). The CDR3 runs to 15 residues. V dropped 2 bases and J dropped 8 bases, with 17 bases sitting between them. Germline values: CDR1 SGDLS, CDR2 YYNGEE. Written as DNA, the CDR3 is TGTGCCAGCAGCGTCCGGGACGTGGCTCTGCATGAGCAGTTCTTC. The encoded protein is CASSVRDVALHEQFF.

CDR3 bases: TGTGCCAGCAGCCAAGGGACAGGGATTGTTCAAGAGACCCAGTACTTC. This translates into CASSQGTGIVQETQYF. The chain recombines TRBV11-1 with TRBJ2-5; 9 bases agree with TRBD1. The CDR3 length is 16 residues. Trimming removed 5 bases from V and 2 bases from J; junction bases left unmatched: 9. Germline values: CDR1 SGHAT, CDR2 FQDESV (reference sequence).

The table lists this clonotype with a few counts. DNA for the CDR3: TGCGCCAGCAGCCCCGTGACAGGCCACTACGAGCAGTACGTC. This gives the protein CASSPVTGHYEQYV. V and J are TRBV4-1 and TRBJ2-7, with TRBD1 as a possible D gene (6 bases). The germline V gene has CDR1 MGHRA and CDR2 YSYEKL. The CDR3 sequence is 14 residues long. The V and J ends lost 4 bases and 3 bases respectively, with 13 bases between them.

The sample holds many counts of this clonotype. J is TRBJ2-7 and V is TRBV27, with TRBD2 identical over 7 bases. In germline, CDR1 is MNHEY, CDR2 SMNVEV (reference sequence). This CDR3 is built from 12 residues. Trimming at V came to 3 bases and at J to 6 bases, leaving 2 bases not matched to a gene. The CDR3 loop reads CASSLGGLEQYF. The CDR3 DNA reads TGTGCCAGCAGTTTGGGAGGGCTCGAGCAGTACTTC.

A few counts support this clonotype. This chain's CDR3 is CASSLIMSQETQYF. The CDR3, as DNA: TGTGCCAGCAGCTTGATAATGAGCCAAGAGACCCAGTACTTC. The chain carries TRBV5-6 and TRBJ2-5; D not resolved. V lost 1 base, J lost 1 base, and 8 bases lay in between. CDR3 size: 14 residues. Germline-derived CDR1 and CDR2 are SGHDT and YYEEEE.

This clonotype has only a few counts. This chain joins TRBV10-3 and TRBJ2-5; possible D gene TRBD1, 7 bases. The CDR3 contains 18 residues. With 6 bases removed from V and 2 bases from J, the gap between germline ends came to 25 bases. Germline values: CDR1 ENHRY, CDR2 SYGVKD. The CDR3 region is CAISGQVTAGLMQETQYF. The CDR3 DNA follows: TGTGCCATCAGCGGACAGGTCACGGCGGGGCTGATGCAAGAGACCCAGTACTTC.

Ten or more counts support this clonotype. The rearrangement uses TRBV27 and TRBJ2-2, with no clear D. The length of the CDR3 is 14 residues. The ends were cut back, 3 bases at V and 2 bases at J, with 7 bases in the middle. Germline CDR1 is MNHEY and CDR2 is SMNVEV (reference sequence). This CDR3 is CASSLTINTGELFF. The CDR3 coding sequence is TGTGCCAGCAGTTTGACAATCAACACCGGGGAGCTGTTTTTT.

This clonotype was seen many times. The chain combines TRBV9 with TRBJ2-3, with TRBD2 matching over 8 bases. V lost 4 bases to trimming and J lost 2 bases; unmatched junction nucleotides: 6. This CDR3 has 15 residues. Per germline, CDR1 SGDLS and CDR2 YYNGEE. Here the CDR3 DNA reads TGTGCCAGCAGCCCCCGGACTAGCCACACAGATACGCAGTATTTT. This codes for CASSPRTSHTDTQYF.

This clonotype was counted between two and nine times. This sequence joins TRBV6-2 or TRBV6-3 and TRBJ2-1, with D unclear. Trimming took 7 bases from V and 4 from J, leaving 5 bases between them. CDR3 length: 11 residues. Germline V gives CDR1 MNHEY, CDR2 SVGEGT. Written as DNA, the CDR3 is TGTGCCAGCATGGTTTACAATGAGCAGTTCTTC. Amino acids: CASMVYNEQFF.

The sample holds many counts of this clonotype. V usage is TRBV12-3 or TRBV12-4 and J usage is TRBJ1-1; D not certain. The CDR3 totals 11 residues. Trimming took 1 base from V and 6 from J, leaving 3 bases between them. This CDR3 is CASSLVSEAFF. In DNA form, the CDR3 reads TGTGCCAGCAGTTTAGTATCTGAAGCTTTCTTT.

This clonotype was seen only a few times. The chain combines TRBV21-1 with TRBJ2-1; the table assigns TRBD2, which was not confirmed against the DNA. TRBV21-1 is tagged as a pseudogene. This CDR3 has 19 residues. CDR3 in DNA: TGTGCCAGCAGCAAAACCCAGACAACGAAGCGGGAGGGTTACAATGAGCAGTTCTTC. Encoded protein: CASSKTQTTKREGYNEQFF.

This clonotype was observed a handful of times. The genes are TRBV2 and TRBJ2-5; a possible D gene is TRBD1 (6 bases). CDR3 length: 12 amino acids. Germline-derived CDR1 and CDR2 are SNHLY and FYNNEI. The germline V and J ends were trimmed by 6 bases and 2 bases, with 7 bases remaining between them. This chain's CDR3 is CASRTGQETQYF. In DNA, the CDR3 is TGTGCCAGCAGGACAGGTCAAGAGACCCAGTACTTC.

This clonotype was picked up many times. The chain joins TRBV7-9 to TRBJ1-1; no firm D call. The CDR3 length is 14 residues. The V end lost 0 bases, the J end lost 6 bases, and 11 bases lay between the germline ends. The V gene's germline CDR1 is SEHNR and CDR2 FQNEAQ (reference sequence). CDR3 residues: CASSLAGTSPEAFF. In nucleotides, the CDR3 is TGTGCCAGCAGCTTAGCAGGCACCAGTCCTGAAGCTTTCTTT.

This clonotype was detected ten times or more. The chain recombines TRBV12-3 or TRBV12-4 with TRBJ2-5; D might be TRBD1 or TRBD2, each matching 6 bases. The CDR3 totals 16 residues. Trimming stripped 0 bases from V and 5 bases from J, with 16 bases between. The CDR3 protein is CASSLASFGGPETQYF. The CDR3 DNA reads TGTGCCAGCAGTTTAGCTAGTTTTGGGGGGCCGGAGACCCAGTACTTC.

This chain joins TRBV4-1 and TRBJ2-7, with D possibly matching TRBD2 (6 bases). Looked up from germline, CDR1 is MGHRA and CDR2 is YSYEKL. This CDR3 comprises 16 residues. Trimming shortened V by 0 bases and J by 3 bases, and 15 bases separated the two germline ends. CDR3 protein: CASSQDLGLFYYEQYF. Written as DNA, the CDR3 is TGCGCCAGCAGCCAAGACCTGGGACTGTTTTACTACGAGCAGTACTTC.

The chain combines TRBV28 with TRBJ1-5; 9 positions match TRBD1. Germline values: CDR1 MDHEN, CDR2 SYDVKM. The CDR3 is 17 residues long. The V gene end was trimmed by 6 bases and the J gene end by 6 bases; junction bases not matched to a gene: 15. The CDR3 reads CASSSGQGNGYGQPQHF. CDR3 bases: TGTGCCAGCAGCTCGGGACAGGGTAATGGGTACGGTCAGCCCCAGCATTTT.